This TCR beta chain comes out of a study of blood T cell repertoires in COVID-19. In the original analysis: Reference gene primer amplification yielded estimated nucleated cell counts. Produced via immunoSEQ multiplex PCR; TCRdb's table is partial and in-frame only. Clone size and V and J calls were adopted from that table, with D and trimming inferred from the DNA. Here the sample spans 200,000 or so clones, 85% to 90% being singletons. CDR1 and CDR2 (germline): SQVTM, ANQGSEA. Trimming cost V 4 bases and J 5 bases; bases outside gene matches: 8. This CDR3 region has 14 residues. This clone was seen a single time.

The source is a man older than 75 with acute or convalescent COVID-19. V usage is TRBV29-1 and J usage is TRBJ1-1; 9 bases align to TRBD1. Sequencing used peripheral blood. This CDR3 is CSVAGTGKRTEAFF. In DNA, the CDR3 is TGCAGCGTTGCCGGGACAGGGAAGAGGACTGAAGCTTTCTTT.